This TCR beta chain was observed in a study of blood T cell repertoires in COVID-19. Study as a whole: The United States, Italy and Spain provided the acute and convalescent COVID-19 samples.

Original methodology: The assay estimated nucleated cells by amplifying reference gene primers. Profiled with immunoSEQ multiplex PCR; TCRdb holds only in-frame clones, not every one. The V and J calls and clone size were taken over from that table, and D and trimming were inferred from the DNA. The table shows 170,000 or so clones, with 84% occurring only once. The CDR3 runs to 14 residues. The ends were cut back, 6 bases at V and 9 bases at J, with 15 bases in the middle. Germline values: CDR1 MNHEY, CDR2 SVGEGT. The clonotype was recovered from a man between 18 and 29 years old with active or convalescent COVID-19. Sequenced input: peripheral blood. V gene TRBV6-2 or TRBV6-3 combines with J gene TRBJ1-6; D is possibly TRBD1 (6 bases). CDR3 in DNA: TGTGCCAGCAGCCAGACAGGTGTTGGTTCACCCCTCCACTTT. Residues: CASSQTGVGSPLHF.